These 6 T cell receptor beta chains were all obtained from the same sample, sequenced in a study of blood T cell repertoires in COVID-19. The data were produced by immunoSEQ multiplex PCR, yet TCRdb's version contains in-frame clones alone and is incomplete. The sample lists some 180,000 clones, over 70% occurring once. The sequenced sample was peripheral blood. The receptors stem from a middle-aged woman with COVID-19, enrolled during active disease.

This clone was recorded only once. The chain combines TRBV2 with TRBJ1-2; D not resolved. The CDR3 runs 12 residues. The germline V gene has CDR1 SNHLY and CDR2 FYNNEI. Trimming removed 8 bases from V and 7 bases from J, with 14 bases in between. For the CDR3, the DNA is TGTGCCAGCGCGCGGGAGGCAGGTGGCTACACCTTC. Its protein product is CASAREAGGYTF.

The V and J genes are TRBV5-1 and TRBJ1-2; D is undetermined. The CDR3 runs 13 residues. Looked up from germline, CDR1 is SGHRS and CDR2 is YFSETQ. V was clipped by 4 bases and J by 8 bases, with 15 bases between them. The CDR3 reads CASSDSLLAGYTF. The CDR3, as DNA: TGCGCCAGCAGCGATTCGCTGCTGGCCGGCTACACCTTC.

The chain carries TRBV29-1 and TRBJ1-5, with TRBD1 identical over 9 bases. Trimming removed 4 bases from V and 6 bases from J; junction bases left unmatched: 7. The CDR3 has 14 residues. Per germline, CDR1 SQVTM and CDR2 ANQGSEA. DNA for the CDR3: TGCAGCGTTGGAGGGACAGGGTTCTCTCAGCCCCAGCATTTT. Its protein is CSVGGTGFSQPQHF.

This clone was counted once. V usage is TRBV14 and J usage is TRBJ1-4; the D is unclear. The CDR3 covers 11 residues. The ends were cut back, 2 bases at V and 12 bases at J, with 7 bases in the middle. Per germline, CDR1 SGHDN and CDR2 FVKESK. The CDR3 reads CASSQISQLFF. DNA for the CDR3: TGTGCCAGCAGCCAAATTAGTCAACTGTTTTTT.

V gene TRBV19 combines with J gene TRBJ1-1; D gene uncertain. CDR3 length: 13 amino acids. Germline V lookup: CDR1 LNHDA, CDR2 SQIVND (reference sequence). Trimming took off 5 bases at V and 1 base at J, with 8 bases between the two ends. The CDR3 protein is CASSVSGNTEAFF. The CDR3, as DNA: TGTGCCAGTAGTGTATCGGGGAACACTGAAGCTTTCTTT.

This rearrangement joins TRBV28 to TRBJ2-7, with D unresolved. Trimming took off 8 bases at V and 12 bases at J, with 17 bases between the two ends. The CDR3 is 11 residues long. The germline gives CDR1 MDHEN, CDR2 SYDVKM. CDR3 residues: CASAKLSVPYF. The CDR3 coding sequence is TGTGCCAGCGCCAAGCTCAGCGTTCCGTACTTC.